One TCR beta chain is described in this entry. CDR3 length equals 15 residues. The junction had 5 bases not matched to a gene; V was cut back by 0 bases and J by 7 bases. Looked up from germline, CDR1 is SGHRS and CDR2 is YFSETQ. This entry belongs to a study of blood T cell repertoires in COVID-19. Study context: Samples taken during acute and convalescent COVID-19 were collected in the United States, Italy and Spain. PBMCs, B-cell-depleted T cells, or T cells were the source of the cDNA or gDNA that made up the material.

As originally analysed: Estimates of nucleated cell counts were drawn from the amplification of reference gene primers. Only in-frame clones appear in the TCRdb table, and some are missing; sequencing was by immunoSEQ multiplex PCR. V and J calls and clone size follow that table, whereas D and trimming were derived from the DNA. This table has under 250,000 clones, 80% to 90% appearing once. This receptor was obtained from a man aged 45-60 years with acute or convalescent COVID-19. Sequencing input: peripheral blood. The chain employs TRBV5-1 and TRBJ1-4, with 8 bases aligning to TRBD1. The CDR3 bases are TGCGCCAGCAGCTTGGGAGGACAGGGTGGTGAAAAACTGTTTTTT. Its protein product is CASSLGGQGGEKLFF.